One sample yielded the 12 T cell receptor beta chains listed below, sequenced in a study of blood T cell repertoires in COVID-19. TCRdb's copy holds only in-frame clones and misses some; the assay was immunoSEQ multiplex PCR. This table holds over 250,000 clones, 85% found once. The sample was peripheral blood. The receptor source for this set is a human donor in a cohort sampled during active COVID-19.

The rearrangement links TRBV5-1 to TRBJ2-7, with 8 bases that match TRBD1. Trimming cost V 2 bases and J 0 bases; bases outside gene matches: 4. There are 15 residues in the CDR3. Per germline, CDR1 SGHRS and CDR2 YFSETQ. CDR3 coding DNA: TGCGCCAGCAGCTTTTCCGGGACAGGCTCCTACGAGCAGTACTTC. Amino acids: CASSFSGTGSYEQYF.

The chain has TRBV15 and TRBJ2-3, with TRBD2 identical over 12 bases. The CDR3 loop spans 14 amino acids. V was clipped by 8 bases and J by 8 bases; unmatched bases: 8. Germline V gene data show CDR1 as LNHNV and CDR2 as YYDKDF (reference sequence). The CDR3 DNA follows: TGTGCCACCCGACTAGCGGGAGCCCGAGGTACGCAGTATTTT. This sequence encodes CATRLAGARGTQYF.

This clone showed up just once. The chain is built from TRBV6-2 or TRBV6-3 and TRBJ2-1; 7 bases align to TRBD1. This CDR3 comprises 18 residues. V gave up 0 bases and J gave up 0 bases; unmatched junction bases: 8. The V gene's germline CDR1 is MNHEY and CDR2 SVGEGT. The CDR3 DNA is TGTGCCAGCAGTTACTCCTTAAAGGGGGCACTCTCCTACAATGAGCAGTTCTTC. Protein product: CASSYSLKGALSYNEQFF.

The chain combines TRBV15 with TRBJ2-3; 9 positions agree with TRBD2. Germline V gene sequence: CDR1 LNHNV, CDR2 YYDKDF (reference sequence). V was pared by 3 bases and J by 8 bases, with 9 bases of the junction left unmatched. This CDR3 is 15 amino acids long. Here the CDR3 reads CATSRVAGVSSTQYF. For the CDR3, the DNA is TGTGCCACCAGCAGGGTAGCGGGAGTTTCAAGTACGCAGTATTTT.

The gene calls are TRBV4-1 and TRBJ1-1, with D tentatively TRBD1 (5 bases). The V end was cut by 1 base, the J end by 0 bases, with 9 bases between. The length of the CDR3 is 15 residues. CDR1 is MGHRA, CDR2 YSYEKL, per germline. CDR3 coding DNA: TGCGCCAGCAGCCAAGGTATACAGGTGAACACTGAAGCTTTCTTT. Encoded protein: CASSQGIQVNTEAFF.

This chain links TRBV5-1 with TRBJ2-1, with unresolved D. Trimming cost V 0 bases and J 5 bases, with 9 bases left between them. The CDR3 is 14 residues long. CDR1 and CDR2 from the germline V gene are SGHRS and YFSETQ. The CDR3: CASSLDPVNNEQFF. CDR3 coding DNA: TGCGCCAGCAGCTTGGACCCAGTTAACAATGAGCAGTTCTTC.

The chain combines TRBV6-5 with TRBJ1-3, with D perhaps TRBD1 (6 bases). The V and J ends lost 5 bases and 6 bases respectively, with 11 bases between them. The CDR3 runs to 13 residues. Germline V gene data show CDR1 as MNHEY and CDR2 as SVGAGI. Here the CDR3 DNA reads TGTGCCAGCAGTATACAGGGAATAAACACCATATATTTT. Translated, it gives CASSIQGINTIYF.

V usage is TRBV7-9 and J usage is TRBJ2-2, with 8 bases identical to TRBD2. This CDR3 region has 15 residues. Germline-derived CDR1 and CDR2 are SEHNR and FQNEAQ (reference sequence). Trimming removed 5 bases from V and 5 bases from J; junction bases left unmatched: 7. The CDR3 bases are TGTGCCAGCAGCCTAAGCGGGAGAAGGACCGGGGAGCTGTTTTTT. Translated: CASSLSGRRTGELFF.

The rearrangement uses TRBV7-9 and TRBJ2-3; D ambiguous. V lost 3 bases and J lost 6, with 10 bases in between. The CDR3 is 13 amino acids. In germline, CDR1 is SEHNR, CDR2 FQNEAQ (reference sequence). The CDR3 sequence is CASSFGAMDTQYF. As DNA, the CDR3 is TGTGCCAGCAGCTTCGGTGCGATGGATACGCAGTATTTT.

V is TRBV19 and J is TRBJ2-5, with 7 positions matching TRBD1. Trimming cost V 4 bases and J 3 bases; bases outside gene matches: 2. The germline V gene has CDR1 LNHDA and CDR2 SQIVND (reference sequence). This CDR3 comprises 13 residues. The CDR3 loop is CASSNTGEETQYF. CDR3 DNA sequence: TGTGCCAGTAGTAACACAGGGGAAGAGACCCAGTACTTC.

This clone was detected a few times. The gene calls are TRBV5-4 and TRBJ1-2, with D possibly TRBD1 on 5 matching bases. This CDR3 comprises 14 residues. Trimming removed 8 bases at V and 8 bases at J, with 22 bases between. The germline CDR1 and CDR2 sequences are SGHNT and YYREEE (reference sequence). This CDR3 is CASRLAGTQLGYTF. The CDR3 nucleotides are TGTGCCAGTAGACTCGCCGGGACTCAACTCGGCTACACCTTC.

V usage is TRBV9 and J usage is TRBJ2-1, with 7 bases identical to TRBD1. Germline V gives CDR1 SGDLS, CDR2 YYNGEE. The CDR3 is 17 residues long. V lost 2 bases, J lost 3 bases, and 11 bases stayed unmatched. For the CDR3, the DNA is TGTGCCAGCAGCGTCGCCGGGACAGAGGTTTACTACAATGAGCAGTTCTTC. Its protein product is CASSVAGTEVYYNEQFF. Looking up the rest from reference TRBV9 and TRBJ2-1 gives the full variable domain: DSGVTQTPKHLITATGQRVTLRCSPRSGDLSVYWYQQSLDQGLQFLIQYYNGEERAKGNILERFSAQQFPDLHSELNLSSLELGDSALYFCASSVAGTEVYYNEQFFGPGTRLTVL.